This TCR beta chain was identified in a study of blood T cells in healthy people across ages. Note on this clonotype: Its antigen is not identified. One junction end disagrees with the germline gene, perhaps due to a read error.

Study-wide results and limits: No one knew whether donors had CMV, which possibly confounded expanded clonotype changes.

It was with a sample-barcoded 5' primer and a J-beta primer mix that a second PCR of roughly 7 to 12 cycles was run. MiXCR, applied by TCRdb to the 5' RACE reads, yields one record per CDR3 protein. The table has fewer than 1,000,000 distinct CDR3 sequences, around 45% seen once. Drawing of peripheral blood yielded about 10 milliliters from each donor. The length of the CDR3 is 15 residues. Germline CDR1 reads MNHNS; CDR2 reads SASEGT. Sequencing was done on a sample of blood. This TCR came from a man aged 55 to 69 in good health. This chain joins TRBV6-1 and TRBJ2-1; a possible D gene is TRBD1 (5 bases). In nucleotides, the CDR3 is TGTACCAGCAGCGAAGGACATGCCACCTACAATGAGCAGTTCTTC. Amino acids: CTSSEGHATYNEQFF.